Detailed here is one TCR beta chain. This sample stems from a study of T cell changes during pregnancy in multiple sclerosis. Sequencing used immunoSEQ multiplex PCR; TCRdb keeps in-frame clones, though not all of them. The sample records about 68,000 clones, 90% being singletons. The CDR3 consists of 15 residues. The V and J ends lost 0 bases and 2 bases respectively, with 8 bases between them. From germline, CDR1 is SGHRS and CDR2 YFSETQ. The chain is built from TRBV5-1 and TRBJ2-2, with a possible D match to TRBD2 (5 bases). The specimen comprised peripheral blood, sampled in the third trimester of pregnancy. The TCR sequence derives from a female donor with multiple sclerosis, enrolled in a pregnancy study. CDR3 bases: TGCGCCAGCAGCTTGGTACTAGTAAACACCGGGGAGCTGTTTTTT. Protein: CASSLVLVNTGELFF.